This TCR beta chain originates from a study of low-dose radiotherapy and immunotherapy resistance in tumors. At least ten counts were recorded for this clonotype. The CDR3 consists of 22 residues. Trimming cost V 3 bases and J 0 bases; bases outside gene matches: 18. Primers targeting TRAV and TRBV primed first-strand cDNA, covering alpha and beta chains. TCRs were amplified for approximately 21 PCR cycles with a constant-region primer and V-primer adapter. Via MiXCR, TCRdb re-called the reads, giving one row per CDR3 protein. The sample consists of tens of thousands of distinct CDR3 sequences, around a fifth of them appearing once. The sample's time point: after trial treatment. As to treatment: LDRT plus nivolumab, ipilimumab, low-dose cyclophosphamide and aspirin (RACIN trial). Eligibility required advanced solid tumors lacking tumor-infiltrating lymphocytes.

The source of this sequence is a female donor with ovarian cancer. The J gene is TRBJ2-1, the V gene TRBV12-3 or TRBV12-4; TRBD2 matches 12 bases. Here the sequenced sample was PBMCs, taken after low-dose radiotherapy plus immunotherapy. CDR3 region: CASSFRTSGTKVSESSYNEQFF. The CDR3 DNA reads TGTGCCAGCAGTTTCAGGACTAGCGGGACTAAAGTTTCGGAAAGCTCCTACAATGAGCAGTTCTTC.